The 11 T cell receptor beta chains listed next were all sequenced from one sample in a study of blood T cell repertoires in COVID-19. Method: immunoSEQ multiplex PCR; TCRdb's copy keeps in-frame clones and lacks some. This repertoire shows approximately 120,000 clones, approximately 91% found once; its top ten account for about 1%. Material: peripheral blood. All receptors derive from a woman of 80 years or more with acute or convalescent COVID-19.

This chain connects TRBV6-2 or TRBV6-3 to TRBJ1-1, with 8 bases matching TRBD1. Germline values: CDR1 MNHEY, CDR2 SVGEGT. The length of the CDR3 is 15 residues. Trimming at V came to 5 bases and at J to 4 bases, leaving 9 bases not matched to a gene. The CDR3, as DNA: TGTGCCAGCAGTCGGCGAGGACAGGGAAGCACTGAAGCTTTCTTT. This gives the protein CASSRRGQGSTEAFF.

V is TRBV12-3 or TRBV12-4 and J is TRBJ1-5, with D possibly being TRBD1 (6 bases). The CDR3 has 13 residues. With 6 bases removed from V and 6 bases from J, the gap between germline ends came to 12 bases. CDR3 loop: CASSQGLGQPQHF. CDR3 coding DNA: TGTGCCAGCAGCCAGGGGCTGGGTCAGCCCCAGCATTTT.

The chain joins TRBV10-3 to TRBJ2-7, with 8 bases identical to TRBD2. Germline V gives CDR1 ENHRY, CDR2 SYGVKD. The CDR3 runs 15 residues. The trim removed 6 bases at V and 0 bases at J, leaving 7 bases unmatched. The CDR3 here is CAIRDTGTSSYEQYF. In nucleotides, the CDR3 is TGTGCCATCAGGGACACCGGGACTAGCTCCTACGAGCAGTACTTC.

The V and J genes are TRBV9 and TRBJ2-3, with 7 bases aligning to TRBD2. This CDR3 region has 18 residues. V lost 0 bases to trimming and J lost 2 bases; unmatched junction nucleotides: 12. From germline, CDR1 is SGDLS and CDR2 YYNGEE. CDR3 amino acids: CASSVGLRGGRSTDTQYF. Written as DNA, the CDR3 is TGTGCCAGCAGCGTAGGTTTGCGGGGAGGGCGCTCCACAGATACGCAGTATTTT.

The chain uses TRBV9 and TRBJ2-2; 10 bases map to TRBD1. The CDR3 runs 17 residues. V trimming: 4 bases; J trimming: 4 bases; junction bases outside the gene matches: 10. Germline-derived CDR1 and CDR2 are SGDLS and YYNGEE. The CDR3 reads CASSPRTGGIFTGELFF. CDR3 nucleotides: TGTGCCAGCAGCCCCCGGACAGGGGGTATTTTCACCGGGGAGCTGTTTTTT.

V usage is TRBV5-5 and J usage is TRBJ2-6; 9 bases map to TRBD1. The trim removed 0 bases at V and 0 bases at J, leaving 10 bases unmatched. The CDR3 is 20 residues long. In germline, CDR1 is SGHKS, CDR2 YYEKEE (reference sequence). The CDR3 reads CASSLVVTGTGNSGANVLTF. The CDR3 DNA reads as TGTGCCAGCAGCTTGGTGGTCACCGGGACAGGGAACTCTGGGGCCAACGTCCTGACTTTC.

The chain carries TRBV12-5 and TRBJ2-4; TRBD1 matches 7 bases. J was trimmed by 1 base and V by 6 bases; bases with no gene match: 9. The CDR3 totals 16 residues. Per the germline V gene, CDR1 is LGHNT and CDR2 is FRNRAP. The CDR3 DNA is TGTGCTAGTGGCACAGGGGTCGTATTGGCCAAAAACATTCAGTACTTC. It codes for CASGTGVVLAKNIQYF.

The chain employs TRBV5-6 and TRBJ1-5; 8 nucleotides align to TRBD1. The trim removed 0 bases at V and 5 bases at J, leaving 4 bases unmatched. CDR3 size: 15 residues. The germline gives CDR1 SGHDT, CDR2 YYEEEE. CDR3 sequence: CASSLGQGAYQPQHF. The CDR3 coding sequence is TGTGCCAGCAGCTTGGGGCAGGGGGCGTATCAGCCCCAGCATTTT.

The chain recombines TRBV5-1 with TRBJ2-3; 8 bases line up with TRBD2. This CDR3 spans 16 amino acids. With V trimmed by 4 bases and J by 2 bases, 9 bases remained unmatched. Germline V lookup: CDR1 SGHRS, CDR2 YFSETQ. DNA for the CDR3: TGCGCCAGCAGCAGCGGGGTAGCGGGGACCACAGATACGCAGTATTTT. Encoded protein: CASSSGVAGTTDTQYF.

The genes are TRBV19 and TRBJ2-2; 10 nucleotides match TRBD1. V gave up 9 bases and J gave up 1 base; unmatched junction bases: 14. Germline V CDR1 and CDR2: LNHDA, SQIVND (reference sequence). This CDR3 is built from 18 residues. This CDR3 reads CASTPRVGTGENTGELFF. CDR3 bases: TGTGCCAGCACCCCTAGGGTGGGGACAGGGGAGAACACCGGGGAGCTGTTTTTT.

DNA of the CDR3: TGCAGTGCTAGTCGTCCCGGACAGCTCAATCAGCCCCAGCATTTT. Its translation is CSASRPGQLNQPQHF. The chain couples TRBV20-1 to TRBJ1-5, with D possibly being TRBD1 (6 bases). The CDR3 covers 15 residues. V dropped 3 bases and J dropped 3 bases, with 15 bases sitting between them. CDR1 is DFQATT, CDR2 SNEGSKA, per germline (reference sequence).